The 32 T cell receptor beta chains below all came from one sample that was sequenced in a study of OX40 agonist ivuxolimab in advanced cancers. The protocol was immunoSEQ multiplex PCR, while the TCRdb copy is restricted to in-frame clones and leaves out a portion. The data contain approximately 24,000 clones, 75% to 85% of them singletons. The sample was CD4+ or CD8+ T cells sorted from blood, taken in a trial of the OX40 agonist ivuxolimab. These receptors all come from an adult with an advanced solid tumor such as melanoma, head and neck, liver or kidney cancer.

This chain connects TRBV19 to TRBJ2-3; 9 nucleotides align to TRBD2. Germline CDR1 LNHDA, CDR2 SQIVND (reference sequence). With V trimmed by 1 base and J by 4 bases, 3 bases remained unmatched. The CDR3 sequence is 15 residues long. CDR3 loop: CASSIGLAVSDTQYF. The CDR3 coding sequence is TGTGCCAGTAGTATAGGACTAGCGGTTTCAGATACGCAGTATTTT.

This sequence joins TRBV7-2 and TRBJ2-2; no reliable D call. The ends were cut back, 4 bases at V and 4 bases at J, with 10 bases in the middle. Germline assignment: CDR1 SGHTA and CDR2 FQGNSA. This CDR3 has 14 residues. The CDR3 nucleotides are TGTGCCAGCAGCTCCAGGACGGGCACCGGGGAGCTGTTTTTT. It encodes CASSSRTGTGELFF. The full variable domain, completed using reference TRBV7-2 and TRBJ2-2, is GAGVSQSPSNKVTEKGKDVELRCDPISGHTALYWYRQSLGQGLEFLIYFQGNSAPDKSGLPSDRFSAERTGGSVSTLTIQRTQQEDSAVYLCASSSRTGTGELFFGEGSRLTVL.

This chain links TRBV5-1 with TRBJ1-3, with TRBD1 as a possible D gene (5 bases). Per germline, CDR1 SGHRS and CDR2 YFSETQ. The CDR3 loop spans 14 amino acids. Trimming pared 3 bases from V and 1 base from J, leaving 8 bases between. The DNA of the CDR3 is TGCGCCAGCAGCTCCGGGGCGTCTGGAAACACCATATATTTT. As protein: CASSSGASGNTIYF.

The chain uses TRBV29-1 and TRBJ2-2; 8 nucleotides agree with TRBD1. CDR1 SQVTM and CDR2 ANQGSEA come from the germline V gene. The CDR3 contains 14 residues. J gave up 4 bases and V 4 bases, and 5 bases lay outside the gene matches. CDR3 residues: CSVVKTGATGELFF. In DNA form, the CDR3 reads TGCAGCGTTGTGAAGACAGGGGCCACCGGGGAGCTGTTTTTT.

The chain couples TRBV4-3 to TRBJ2-5; TRBD2 might be the D (5 bases). The CDR3 consists of 14 residues. V lost 4 bases, J lost 0 bases, and 9 bases lay in between. The germline CDR1 and CDR2 sequences are LGHNA and YSLEER. Here the CDR3 reads CASSPGFNQETQYF. In nucleotides, the CDR3 is TGCGCCAGCAGCCCGGGGTTCAACCAAGAGACCCAGTACTTC.

This clone was seen just once. Written as DNA, the CDR3 is TGTGCCAGCAGTCCTAGGGCTATGGTGAACACTGAAGCTTTCTTT. It is translated as CASSPRAMVNTEAFF. The gene calls are TRBV28 and TRBJ1-1; D not resolved. V dropped 5 bases and J dropped 0 bases, with 13 bases sitting between them. Germline values: CDR1 MDHEN, CDR2 SYDVKM. The CDR3 loop spans 15 amino acids.

Comments on this clone: At one of its ends the junction is not consistent with the germline gene, which may arise from a read error. The J gene is TRBJ1-1, the V gene TRBV6-9; no clear D gene. The CDR3 totals 11 residues. CDR1 and CDR2 from the germline V gene are MNHGY and SVAAGI. The chain's CDR3 is CATSLGAEAFF. The CDR3 DNA reads TGTGCCACCAGTTTGGGCGCTGAAGCTTTCTTT.

The chain employs TRBV18 and TRBJ2-7, with D perhaps given as TRBD1 or TRBD2 (5 bases each). Trimming pared 2 bases from V and 7 bases from J, leaving 15 bases between. This CDR3 spans 14 amino acids. The germline CDR1 and CDR2 sequences are KGHSH and LQKENI. The CDR3: CASSPGTVTLEQYF. CDR3 sequence (DNA): TGTGCCAGCTCACCAGGGACGGTGACTCTGGAGCAGTACTTC.

The chain carries TRBV21-1 and TRBJ2-1; no DNA check was done on the table's D call, TRBD1. TRBV21-1 is designated a pseudogene. The CDR3 consists of 13 residues. DNA for the CDR3: TGTGCCAGCAGCAAAGACAGGGGCGATGAGCAGTTCTTC. It yields the protein CASSKDRGDEQFF.

The chain combines TRBV5-8 with TRBJ2-1; tentative D call: TRBD1 (6 bases). V dropped 4 bases and J dropped 7 bases, with 15 bases sitting between them. This CDR3 has 14 residues. The germline gives CDR1 SGHTS, CDR2 YDEGEE. The CDR3 loop is CASSHRVRSNEQFF. The CDR3 DNA reads as TGTGCCAGCAGCCACAGGGTTCGCTCGAATGAGCAGTTCTTC.

This sequence joins TRBV6-5 and TRBJ1-6; no reliable D call. V dropped 0 bases and J dropped 8 bases, with 8 bases sitting between them. CDR3 length equals 14 residues. Germline V gene lookup returns CDR1 MNHEY and CDR2 SVGAGI. The CDR3 here is CASSYSSSDSPLHF. CDR3 sequence (DNA): TGTGCCAGCAGTTACTCGAGTTCGGATTCACCCCTCCACTTT.

The V and J genes are TRBV2 and TRBJ1-1; D not certain. The V end lost 4 bases, the J end lost 4 bases, and 13 bases lay between the germline ends. Germline V gene lookup returns CDR1 SNHLY and CDR2 FYNNEI. CDR3 length equals 14 residues. The CDR3 DNA reads as TGTGCCAGCAGTGGATGGGTCCGGGGCACTGAAGCTTTCTTT. This encodes CASSGWVRGTEAFF.

The V call is TRBV5-1, the J call TRBJ2-3; TRBD1 aligns across 8 bases. This CDR3 is built from 14 residues. V trimming: 0 bases; J trimming: 4 bases; junction bases outside the gene matches: 1. Germline CDR1 SGHRS, CDR2 YFSETQ. Written as DNA, the CDR3 is TGCGCCAGCAGCTTGGGGACAGGGTCAGATACGCAGTATTTT. Translation gives CASSLGTGSDTQYF.

The J gene is TRBJ2-3, the V gene TRBV13; D not certain. This CDR3 comprises 13 residues. CDR1 is PRHDT and CDR2 is FYEKMQ in the germline V gene (reference sequence). V lost 5 bases and J lost 7, with 13 bases in between. CDR3 DNA: TGTGCCAGCAGCATCTACGGCGGCAATACGCAGTATTTT. This translates into CASSIYGGNTQYF.

V and J are TRBV7-1 and TRBJ2-7; 7 bases are shared with TRBD2. TRBV7-1 is an open reading frame whose function is uncertain. The V gene end was trimmed by 5 bases and the J gene end by 5 bases; junction bases not matched to a gene: 3. The CDR3 contains 12 residues. CDR3 region: CASSRGLDEQYF. CDR3 nucleotide sequence: TGTGCCAGCAGCCGCGGACTAGACGAGCAGTACTTC.

This sequence joins TRBV6-6 and TRBJ2-7, with a weak D call TRBD1 (5 bases). The V end was cut by 0 bases, the J end by 5 bases, with 8 bases between. From germline, CDR1 is MNHNY and CDR2 SVGAGI (reference sequence). The CDR3 covers 13 residues. The CDR3 nucleotides are TGTGCCAGCAGTTACTCAGGGGCCCACGAGCAGTACTTC. Its protein product is CASSYSGAHEQYF.

The chain employs TRBV6-5 and TRBJ2-1; D is perhaps TRBD2 (6 bases). Trimming pared 0 bases from V and 10 bases from J, leaving 19 bases between. This CDR3 spans 16 amino acids. Germline V gene sequence: CDR1 MNHEY, CDR2 SVGAGI. CDR3 sequence (DNA): TGTGCCAGCAGTTACTCTCTCGGGACTCCGGGTTTAGAGCAGTTCTTC. Its protein product is CASSYSLGTPGLEQFF.

This clone showed up just a few times. The chain couples TRBV7-6 to TRBJ2-3; 10 nucleotides agree with TRBD1. Germline V lookup: CDR1 SGHVS, CDR2 FNYEAQ. This CDR3 is built from 15 residues. The ends lost 5 bases at V and 3 bases at J; junction bases unmatched: 5. CDR3 sequence: CASSRGTGETDTQYF. CDR3 in DNA: TGTGCCAGCAGCAGAGGGACAGGGGAGACAGATACGCAGTATTTT.

The chain couples TRBV4-1 to TRBJ1-1; D is ambiguous. V gave up 3 bases and J gave up 1 base, with 12 bases separating them. The CDR3 is 15 residues long. Per the germline V gene, CDR1 is MGHRA and CDR2 is YSYEKL. CDR3 nucleotide sequence: TGCGCCAGCAGCCAGGGTCCGGCGACGAACACTGAAGCTTTCTTT. Translated: CASSQGPATNTEAFF.

The J gene is TRBJ1-2, the V gene TRBV28; 7 bases map to TRBD1. V lost 6 bases and J lost 7; bases outside the gene matches: 11. The CDR3 extends over 14 amino acids. Germline V gives CDR1 MDHEN, CDR2 SYDVKM. CDR3 amino acids: CASRSQGLGSGYTF. CDR3 DNA: TGTGCCAGCAGGTCACAGGGGTTGGGCTCTGGCTACACCTTC.

The chain employs TRBV19 and TRBJ2-7; TRBD2 might be the D (6 bases). V dropped 1 base and J dropped 2 bases, with 12 bases sitting between them. In germline, CDR1 is LNHDA, CDR2 SQIVND (reference sequence). The CDR3 has 15 residues. As DNA, the CDR3 is TGTGCCAGTAGTATAGCTGGGACTCTAGCCTACGAGCAGTACTTC. It yields the protein CASSIAGTLAYEQYF.

This rearrangement joins TRBV7-9 to TRBJ1-2, with TRBD1 identical over 7 bases. This CDR3 region has 15 residues. Germline lookup yields CDR1 SEHNR and CDR2 FQNEAQ (reference sequence). The ends lost 5 bases at V and 8 bases at J; junction bases unmatched: 14. CDR3 amino acids: CASSLRAGGKNGYTF. In DNA form, the CDR3 reads TGTGCCAGCAGCCTAAGGGCAGGGGGAAAGAACGGCTACACCTTC.

The chain is built from TRBV5-4 and TRBJ2-2; the match to TRBD1 covers 7 bases. This CDR3 has 15 residues. Germline V gives CDR1 SGHNT, CDR2 YYREEE (reference sequence). V lost 4 bases, J lost 0 bases, and 3 bases stayed unmatched. The CDR3 DNA follows: TGTGCCAGCAGCCGGGACAGTCCGAACACCGGGGAGCTGTTTTTT. This translates into CASSRDSPNTGELFF.

Of note for this clone: The sample holds other DNA sequences that translate to the same CDR3. This chain uses TRBV6-5 with TRBJ1-4, with TRBD1 identical over 9 bases. V was clipped by 0 bases and J by 7 bases; unmatched bases: 3. The CDR3 loop spans 15 amino acids. The germline V gene encodes CDR1 MNHEY and CDR2 SVGAGI. The DNA of the CDR3 is TGTGCCAGCAGTTACTCGGGGACAGGGATTGAAAAACTGTTTTTT. Translating it yields CASSYSGTGIEKLFF.

This clone came up a few times. The rearrangement joins TRBV7-2 to TRBJ2-3, with a possible D match to TRBD2 (5 bases). There are 14 residues in the CDR3. Germline assignment: CDR1 SGHTA and CDR2 FQGNSA. V was trimmed by 8 bases and J by 0 bases, leaving 12 bases between them. CDR3 region: CASADYLSTDTQYF. The CDR3 DNA sequence: TGTGCCAGCGCCGACTACCTTAGCACAGATACGCAGTATTTT.

The chain joins TRBV5-1 to TRBJ2-5, with 7 bases that match TRBD2. Germline V gives CDR1 SGHRS, CDR2 YFSETQ. Trimming cost V 4 bases and J 5 bases; bases outside gene matches: 8. CDR3 length: 14 residues. CDR3 loop: CASSASGGTETQYF. The DNA of the CDR3 is TGCGCCAGCAGCGCCTCGGGGGGAACGGAGACCCAGTACTTC.

The V gene is TRBV7-9, the J gene TRBJ1-4, with TRBD1 as a possible D gene (5 bases). The length of the CDR3 is 19 residues. CDR1 SEHNR and CDR2 FQNEAQ come from the germline V gene (reference sequence). V was pared by 2 bases and J by 5 bases, with 24 bases between. The CDR3 bases are TGTGCCAGCAGCTTATCCGAATTCCACCGGGACCGTTGGAATGAAAAACTGTTTTTT. This encodes CASSLSEFHRDRWNEKLFF.

The chain joins TRBV5-1 to TRBJ2-7; D ambiguous. V was clipped by 0 bases and J by 2 bases, with 9 bases between them. CDR1 is SGHRS and CDR2 is YFSETQ in the germline V gene. The CDR3 is 14 residues long. As DNA, the CDR3 is TGCGCCAGCAGCTTGGTCGTGCAGCCCTACGAGCAGTACTTC. Translated: CASSLVVQPYEQYF.

This chain connects TRBV19 to TRBJ2-7; D may be TRBD1 (7 bases). From germline, CDR1 is LNHDA and CDR2 SQIVND (reference sequence). The CDR3 runs to 16 residues. Trimming took 8 bases from V and 3 from J, leaving 23 bases between them. CDR3 sequence reads: CASGPGGRDTNYEQYF. The DNA for the CDR3 is TGTGCCAGTGGACCAGGGGGGCGGGACACCAACTACGAGCAGTACTTC.

This chain uses TRBV6-5 with TRBJ2-7, with D unresolved. Germline V CDR1 and CDR2: MNHEY, SVGAGI. The CDR3 contains 14 residues. V dropped 2 bases and J dropped 2 bases, with 10 bases sitting between them. The CDR3 DNA is TGTGCCAGCAGTTACGGGGATACCACCTACGAGCAGTACTTC. Translating gives CASSYGDTTYEQYF.

The chain uses TRBV13 and TRBJ2-7, with D unclear. This CDR3 has 12 amino acids. Deletions cut 3 bases from V and 1 base from J, with 4 bases between. CDR1 and CDR2 from the germline V gene are PRHDT and FYEKMQ (reference sequence). As DNA, the CDR3 is TGTGCCAGCAGCTTCAGGTCCTACGAGCAGTACTTC. As protein: CASSFRSYEQYF.

The rearrangement links TRBV28 to TRBJ2-7, with D tentatively TRBD2 (7 bases). From germline, CDR1 is MDHEN and CDR2 SYDVKM. Trimming pared 6 bases from V and 3 bases from J, leaving 15 bases between. CDR3 length: 14 residues. This chain's CDR3 is CASRGGGSNYEQYF. Written as DNA, the CDR3 is TGTGCCAGCAGGGGGGGCGGGAGCAACTACGAGCAGTACTTC.